The rows below give T cell receptor beta chains drawn from one sample of a study of blood T cell repertoires in COVID-19. Profiled with immunoSEQ multiplex PCR; TCRdb holds only in-frame clones, not every one. This table has approximately 450,000 clones, around nine tenths appearing once. The sample taken for sequencing was PBMCs or T cells enriched from blood (not recorded which). These receptors were taken from a young woman with acute COVID-19. Each CDR3 is given with its conserved first and last residue. Fields, in order: J gene, clone size, V gene, D gene, CDR3 protein, CDR3 DNA. The D gene is left open where the match is weak. For some rows the clone size is stated as once, few or many, or as a class when expanded; others skip it.

TRBJ2-3,NA,TRBV18,NA,CASSPAGGTDTQYF,TGTGCCAGCTCACCGGCGGGCGGGACAGATACGCAGTATTTT
TRBJ1-5,NA,TRBV6-6,NA,CASTGAGQPQHF,TGTGCCAGCACAGGGGCTGGGCAGCCCCAGCATTTT
TRBJ1-6,NA,TRBV29-1,TRBD1,CSVWTGEGSPLHF,TGCAGCGTTTGGACAGGGGAAGGTTCACCCCTCCACTTT
TRBJ2-1,NA,TRBV13,TRBD2,CASSPTLLAGGYDNEQFF,TGTGCCAGCAGCCCTACATTATTAGCGGGGGGATACGACAATGAGCAGTTCTTC
TRBJ2-7,NA,TRBV19,TRBD2,CARPGLATYEQYF,TGTGCCAGACCGGGACTAGCAACCTACGAGCAGTACTTC
TRBJ1-1,NA,TRBV5-4,TRBD1,CASSLAGTGVTEAFF,TGTGCCAGCAGCTTGGCTGGGACAGGGGTAACTGAAGCTTTCTTT
TRBJ2-1,NA,TRBV5-1,TRBD2,CASSLGTSGFPFEQFF,TGCGCCAGCAGCTTGGGGACTAGCGGGTTCCCATTCGAGCAGTTCTTC
TRBJ2-7,NA,TRBV30,NA,CAWTPGKYEQYF,TGTGCCTGGACCCCCGGGAAGTACGAGCAGTACTTC
TRBJ2-1,NA,TRBV19,NA,CASSTSGFSYNEQFF,TGTGCCAGTTCGACTTCAGGGTTCTCCTACAATGAGCAGTTCTTC
TRBJ2-1,NA,TRBV6-1,NA,CASSEVGAYNEQFF,TGTGCCAGCAGTGAGGTGGGGGCATACAATGAGCAGTTCTTC
TRBJ2-5,NA,TRBV5-6,NA,CASSGHRRETQYF,TGTGCCAGCAGCGGCCACAGAAGAGAGACCCAGTACTTC
TRBJ1-2,NA,TRBV7-9,NA,CASSPGGGPDGYTF,TGTGCCAGCAGCCCGGGGGGGGGACCCGATGGCTACACCTTC
TRBJ1-2,NA,TRBV27,TRBD1,CASSLSMTGSGYGYTF,TGTGCCAGCAGTTTATCGATGACAGGGTCCGGCTATGGCTACACCTTC
TRBJ1-4,NA,TRBV6-2/TRBV6-3,NA,CASSYVTTKLFF,TGTGCCAGCAGTTACGTCACAACAAAACTGTTTTTT
TRBJ1-2,NA,TRBV24-1,NA,CATSDTRGDLEGNYGYTF,TGTGCCACCAGTGATACACGGGGTGATTTGGAGGGAAACTATGGCTACACCTTC
TRBJ1-1,once,TRBV18,NA,CASSPLVNTEAFF,TGTGCCAGCTCACCTCTCGTGAACACTGAAGCTTTCTTT
TRBJ2-1,NA,TRBV19,NA,CASRSWGGLNEQFF,TGTGCCAGTAGATCATGGGGGGGCCTCAATGAGCAGTTCTTC
TRBJ2-6,NA,TRBV7-2,NA,CASSLGLAQSSGANVLTF,TGTGCCAGCAGCTTAGGGCTAGCGCAATCCTCTGGGGCCAACGTCCTGACTTTC
TRBJ2-1,NA,TRBV5-4,TRBD2,CASSLGGSSYNEQFF,TGTGCCAGCAGCCTCGGGGGGAGCTCCTACAATGAGCAGTTCTTC
TRBJ2-7,few,TRBV29-1,TRBD1,CSVDGQGSYEQYF,TGCAGCGTTGATGGACAGGGGTCATACGAGCAGTACTTC
TRBJ2-3,NA,TRBV5-1,NA,CASSLGLPDTQYF,TGCGCCAGCAGCTTGGGACTTCCGGATACGCAGTATTTT
TRBJ2-1,NA,TRBV5-1,NA,CASSRDFSYNEQFF,TGCGCCAGCAGCAGGGACTTTTCCTACAATGAGCAGTTCTTC